The text below deals with one T cell receptor (beta chain). Its antigen is undetermined. The protocol attached unique molecular identifiers to individual cDNA molecules. TCRdb itself ran the 5' RACE reads through MiXCR, one entry per CDR3 protein. Among under 70,000 distinct CDR3 sequences listed, 4.9% were seen once. V shed 0 bases and J shed 3 bases, with 11 bases lying between them. The length of the CDR3 is 16 residues. CDR1 is SNHLY and CDR2 is FYNNEI in the germline V gene. The sample belongs to a study of early T cells in non-severe SARS-CoV-2 infection. The overall study: The authors sequenced bulk RNA from unsorted whole blood, leaving chains unpaired. Study results and limitations: Clonotype matching in VDJdb favored anti-spike CD8 responses and did not capture private and CD4 specificities.

The receptor was derived from an adult who was a healthcare worker with PCR-confirmed SARS-CoV-2 infection or an uninfected control (not recorded which). The sequenced sample consisted of whole blood. V is TRBV2 and J is TRBJ2-2, with D unresolved. The chain's CDR3 is CASSEALYPDTGELFF. The CDR3, as DNA: TGTGCCAGCAGTGAAGCCCTCTATCCTGACACCGGGGAGCTGTTTTTT.